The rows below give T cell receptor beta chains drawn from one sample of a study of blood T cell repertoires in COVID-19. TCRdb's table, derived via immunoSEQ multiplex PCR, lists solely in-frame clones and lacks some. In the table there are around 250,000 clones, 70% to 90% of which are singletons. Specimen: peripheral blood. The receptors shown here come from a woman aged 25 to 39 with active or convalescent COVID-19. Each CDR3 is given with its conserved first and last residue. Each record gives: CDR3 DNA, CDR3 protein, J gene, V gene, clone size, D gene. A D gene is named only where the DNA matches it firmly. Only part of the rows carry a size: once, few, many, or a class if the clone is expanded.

TGTGCCAGCATAGGGGGAACCGGGGAGCTGTTTTTT | CASIGGTGELFF | TRBJ2-2 | TRBV6-6 | - | -
TGCGCCAGCAGCCCACTGGGGCCCTTGGGGGGGCAAGAGACCCAGTACTTC | CASSPLGPLGGQETQYF | TRBJ2-5 | TRBV4-3 | - | TRBD2
TGTGCCAGCAGTTACAGCCTGAACTATGGCTACACCTTC | CASSYSLNYGYTF | TRBJ1-2 | TRBV6-6 | - | -
TGTGCCAGTAGTTTGGGACAGGGCAATGAGCAGTTCTTC | CASSLGQGNEQFF | TRBJ2-1 | TRBV19 | - | TRBD1
TGTGCCAGCAGGCTGGGGGCGCTAAGGACTGAAGCTTTCTTT | CASRLGALRTEAFF | TRBJ1-1 | TRBV5-5 | - | -
TGTGCCAGCAGCTTAGGAGGAAACACTGAAGCTTTCTTT | CASSLGGNTEAFF | TRBJ1-1 | TRBV11-1 | - | -
TGCGCCAGCAGCTTGAGGGCAGGGGGCGCGACCGGGGAGCTGTTTTTT | CASSLRAGGATGELFF | TRBJ2-2 | TRBV5-1 | - | TRBD1
TGTGCCAGCAGCTTGGCGTGGGAGGCTGAAGCTTTCTTT | CASSLAWEAEAFF | TRBJ1-1 | TRBV5-6 | - | -
TGTGCCAGCAGTTTCAGGGGTGGGAATGAAAAACTGTTTTTT | CASSFRGGNEKLFF | TRBJ1-4 | TRBV28 | - | -
TGTGCCAGCAGTTTAGGCTCGAGCGGGGCATGGAATGAGCAGTTCTTC | CASSLGSSGAWNEQFF | TRBJ2-1 | TRBV27 | - | TRBD2
TGTGCCAGTAGCTCAGGTTCGGTGCTTAAACATCAGCCCCAGCATTTT | CASSSGSVLKHQPQHF | TRBJ1-5 | TRBV19 | few | -
TGTGCCACCCCAGGGGTTTATACGGGCCCCGGGTACACTGAAGCTTTCTTT | CATPGVYTGPGYTEAFF | TRBJ1-1 | TRBV24-1 | - | -
TGCAGCGCCCGGGACAGCATTAACACCGGGGAGCTGTTTTTT | CSARDSINTGELFF | TRBJ2-2 | TRBV29-1 | - | TRBD1
TGCGCCAGCAGCCAACGACTAGGGGGGGTCGAGCAGTACTTC | CASSQRLGGVEQYF | TRBJ2-7 | TRBV4-3 | - | -
TGTGCCAGCACCCCGGACACTGAAGCTTTCTTT | CASTPDTEAFF | TRBJ1-1 | TRBV2 | - | -
TGTGCCAGCAGCCGCCGAGGACTCCAAGGAGCCAAAAACATTCAGTACTTC | CASSRRGLQGAKNIQYF | TRBJ2-4 | TRBV14 | - | -
TGTGCCAGTAGTATAGGAATAGCGGGGGGTTCCACAGATACGCAGTATTTT | CASSIGIAGGSTDTQYF | TRBJ2-3 | TRBV19 | - | TRBD2
TGTGCCAGCAGCCTGGACAGGACCATCGCAGATACGCAGTATTTT | CASSLDRTIADTQYF | TRBJ2-3 | TRBV7-3 | - | TRBD1
TGTGCCAGCATAGGACAGGAGAACACTGAAGCTTTCTTT | CASIGQENTEAFF | TRBJ1-1 | TRBV2 | - | TRBD1
TGTGCCAGCAGTTTAAAGGCGGGGCATCGTCAAGAGACCCAGTACTTC | CASSLKAGHRQETQYF | TRBJ2-5 | TRBV27 | - | -
TGTGCCAGCAGAGCCGGGGGGGAAGTCTCTGGAAACACCATATATTTT | CASRAGGEVSGNTIYF | TRBJ1-3 | TRBV6-6 | few | -
TGCAGCGCGGCCGGGACATCCTCCTACGAGCAGTACTTC | CSAAGTSSYEQYF | TRBJ2-7 | TRBV29-1 | - | -
TGTGCCAGTAGTCCGTCCACTAGCGGTTCCTCTTTAGGACAGTACTTC | CASSPSTSGSSLGQYF | TRBJ2-7 | TRBV19 | once | TRBD2
TGTGCCAGCAGCTTAGCCAGGCGCGAGCAGTACTTC | CASSLARREQYF | TRBJ2-7 | TRBV7-9 | - | -
TGTGCCAGCAGTCCCGAAGGCGGGGGGTGGGAGACCCAGTACTTC | CASSPEGGGWETQYF | TRBJ2-5 | TRBV2 | - | TRBD2
TGCGCCAGCAGCTTGGCCGCGGGGGATGAGCAGTTCTTC | CASSLAAGDEQFF | TRBJ2-1 | TRBV5-1 | - | TRBD2
TGTGCCAGCAGTTACCCGACAGGGGCGAGGGTCACTGCGGGCCAAGAGACCCAGTACTTC | CASSYPTGARVTAGQETQYF | TRBJ2-5 | TRBV6-7 | - | TRBD1
TGTGCCAGCAGCTTTGCCGGGACAGGAAGGACCGGGGAGCTGTTTTTT | CASSFAGTGRTGELFF | TRBJ2-2 | TRBV9 | few | TRBD1
TGTGCCTGGAGTGTAGGTATCTTATATGGGACTAGCGCAAATGAGCAGTTCTTC | CAWSVGILYGTSANEQFF | TRBJ2-1 | TRBV30 | - | TRBD2
TGTGCCAGCAGCTTAGCCCGACAGGGGGCAACAGATACGCAGTATTTT | CASSLARQGATDTQYF | TRBJ2-3 | TRBV7-8 | - | TRBD1
TGCGCCAGCAGCCACGACAGCTCCTATGGCTACACCTTC | CASSHDSSYGYTF | TRBJ1-2 | TRBV5-1 | - | -
TGTGCCGTAGGGGTGGCGAACACCGGGGAGCTGTTTTTT | CAVGVANTGELFF | TRBJ2-2 | TRBV6-5 | - | -
TGTGCCAGCAGCAGAGCGGGGCGCACCGGGGAGCTGTTTTTT | CASSRAGRTGELFF | TRBJ2-2 | TRBV7-9 | - | TRBD2
TGTGCCAGCAGCATCCTACCCGCAGGAGAGACCCAGTACTTC | CASSILPAGETQYF | TRBJ2-5 | TRBV7-8 | - | -
TGTGCCAGCAGCCCAAGTAGCGGGGGGGCCGGGGAGCAGTTCTTC | CASSPSSGGAGEQFF | TRBJ2-1 | TRBV2 | few | TRBD2
TGCAGCGCCCGGGGGGGTGAAAAACTGTTTTTT | CSARGGEKLFF | TRBJ1-4 | TRBV20-1 | - | -
TGTGCCAGCAGCCTGGCTTACGAGCAGTACTTC | CASSLAYEQYF | TRBJ2-7 | TRBV5-5 | few | -
TGTGCCAGCTCACCACAAGGGGGCAGAGGGACTGAAGCTTTCTTT | CASSPQGGRGTEAFF | TRBJ1-1 | TRBV18 | - | TRBD1
TGTGCCAGCACCCTCTACGGTAAGAATGAGCAGTTCTTC | CASTLYGKNEQFF | TRBJ2-1 | TRBV6-5 | - | -
TGTGCCAGCAGCCAAGGGGGCGGGGGGTACCAAGAGACCCAGTACTTC | CASSQGGGGYQETQYF | TRBJ2-5 | TRBV4-2 | - | TRBD2
TGCGCCAGCAGACGGACAGGGGAGCACGAGCAGTACTTC | CASRRTGEHEQYF | TRBJ2-7 | TRBV10-1 | - | TRBD1
TGCGCCAGCAGCTTGGATGGACAGAGGAACACTGAAGCTTTCTTT | CASSLDGQRNTEAFF | TRBJ1-1 | TRBV5-1 | - | -
TGTGCCAGCAGGTTGGGACAGTGGAACACTGAAGCTTTCTTT | CASRLGQWNTEAFF | TRBJ1-1 | TRBV7-2 | - | TRBD1
TGTGCCATCAGTCCGGGACATCTCATAGATACGCAGTATTTT | CAISPGHLIDTQYF | TRBJ2-3 | TRBV10-3 | - | -
TGTGCCAGCAGTTACTCGACAGGGGCGGGAGGGGCCAACGTCCTGACTTTC | CASSYSTGAGGANVLTF | TRBJ2-6 | TRBV6-2/TRBV6-3 | - | TRBD1